The 8 T cell receptor beta chains below come from one sample, sequenced in a study of blood T cell repertoires in COVID-19. Some clones are missing from TCRdb's copy, which holds only in-frame ones; the method was immunoSEQ multiplex PCR. The sample yields about 240,000 clones, around 85% seen once. Sequencing was carried out using PBMCs or T cells enriched from blood (not recorded which). These receptors were taken from a woman in her thirties or forties with acute COVID-19.

V and J are TRBV18 and TRBJ2-1, with 10 bases aligning to TRBD1. This CDR3 is built from 16 residues. Germline V CDR1 and CDR2: KGHSH, LQKENI. V dropped 3 bases and J dropped 6; count of bases not matched to a gene: 8. This CDR3 is CASSPAGTGVGNEQFF. In DNA, the CDR3 is TGTGCCAGCTCACCCGCCGGGACAGGGGTAGGCAATGAGCAGTTCTTC.

This chain uses TRBV23-1 with TRBJ2-5; D gene ambiguous. TRBV23-1 is an ORF, with its function uncertain. The V gene lost 6 bases and the J gene lost 2 bases, with 4 bases spanning the gap. The CDR3 is 11 amino acids. The CDR3 sequence is CASSRQETQYF. The CDR3 DNA follows: TGCGCCAGCAGCCGGCAAGAGACCCAGTACTTC.

The genes are TRBV7-9 and TRBJ2-3; D is possibly TRBD2 (5 bases). The CDR3 contains 15 residues. Germline CDR1 is SEHNR and CDR2 is FQNEAQ (reference sequence). Deletions cut 3 bases from V and 1 base from J, with 11 bases between. Here the CDR3 reads CASSLEVAGTDTQYF. The CDR3 DNA reads as TGTGCCAGCAGCTTGGAGGTAGCTGGCACAGATACGCAGTATTTT.

The V gene is TRBV7-2, the J gene TRBJ2-7, with 8 positions matching TRBD2. The CDR3 has 13 residues. Germline CDR1 SGHTA, CDR2 FQGNSA. The J segment lost 2 bases and the V segment lost 3 bases, leaving 0 bases of the junction unmatched. The CDR3 reads CASSLREAYEQYF. The CDR3 bases are TGTGCCAGCAGCTTGCGGGAGGCCTACGAGCAGTACTTC.

The chain carries TRBV11-2 and TRBJ2-7; D may be TRBD2 (5 bases). Trimming shortened V by 7 bases and J by 4 bases, and 29 bases separated the two germline ends. The germline gives CDR1 SGHAT, CDR2 FQNNGV. There are 18 residues in the CDR3. The CDR3 loop reads CASNRLRMGRARNYEQYF. DNA for the CDR3: TGTGCCAGCAACCGGCTAAGAATGGGGAGAGCTAGGAATTACGAGCAGTACTTC.

The chain couples TRBV15 to TRBJ1-5; no firm D call. The CDR3 sequence is 17 residues long. The ends were cut back, 0 bases at V and 6 bases at J, with 18 bases in the middle. Germline CDR1 LNHNV, CDR2 YYDKDF (reference sequence). The CDR3 here is CATSRDQAGRTLQPQHF. The CDR3 region has the DNA TGTGCCACCAGCAGAGATCAGGCTGGCAGGACTCTTCAGCCCCAGCATTTT.

V usage is TRBV6-6 and J usage is TRBJ2-7; D unresolved. Trimming pared 2 bases from V and 0 bases from J, leaving 8 bases between. Germline V gene data show CDR1 as MNHNY and CDR2 as SVGAGI (reference sequence). The length of the CDR3 is 14 residues. CDR3 sequence: CASSYSPHSYEQYF. The CDR3 DNA reads TGTGCCAGCAGTTACAGCCCTCACTCCTACGAGCAGTACTTC.

For the CDR3, the DNA is TGTGCCAGCAGACAGGCCGCGAGTTCTGAGCAGTTCTTC. Its translation: CASRQAASSEQFF. This rearrangement joins TRBV6-4 to TRBJ2-1; D is perhaps TRBD1 (5 bases). The CDR3 consists of 13 residues. Germline values: CDR1 MRHNA, CDR2 SNTAGT. V shed 6 bases and J shed 9 bases, with 15 bases lying between them.